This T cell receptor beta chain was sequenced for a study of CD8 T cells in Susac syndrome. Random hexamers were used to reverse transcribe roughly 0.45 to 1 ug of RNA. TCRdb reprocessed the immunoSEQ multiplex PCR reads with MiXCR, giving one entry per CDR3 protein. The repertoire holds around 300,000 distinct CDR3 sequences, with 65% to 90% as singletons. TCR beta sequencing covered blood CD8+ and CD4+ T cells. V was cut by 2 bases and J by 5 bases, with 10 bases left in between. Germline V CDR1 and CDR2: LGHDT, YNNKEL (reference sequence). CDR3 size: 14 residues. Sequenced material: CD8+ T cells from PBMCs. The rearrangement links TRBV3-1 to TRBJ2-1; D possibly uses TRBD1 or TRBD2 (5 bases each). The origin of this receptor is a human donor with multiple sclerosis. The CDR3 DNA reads TGTGCCAGCAGCCAATCGGGGCTTAACAATGAGCAGTTCTTC. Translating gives CASSQSGLNNEQFF.